The next 26 T cell receptor beta chains were all read from a single sample in a study of blood T cell repertoires in COVID-19. Data came from immunoSEQ multiplex PCR; TCRdb stores just in-frame clones and leaves some out. This sample has around 86,000 clones, with around 87% found just once. Sequenced material: peripheral blood. These receptors originate from a woman older than 75 with acute or convalescent COVID-19.

The rearrangement links TRBV9 to TRBJ1-2, with a weak D call TRBD1 (6 bases). CDR1 SGDLS and CDR2 YYNGEE come from the germline V gene. The CDR3 extends over 15 amino acids. V was pared by 4 bases and J by 0 bases, with 13 bases between. CDR3 amino acids: CASSSGTRTNYGYTF. In DNA form, the CDR3 reads TGTGCCAGCAGCTCAGGGACAAGAACTAACTATGGCTACACCTTC.

The rearrangement uses TRBV9 and TRBJ2-5, with 13 positions matching TRBD2. Trimming at V came to 3 bases and at J to 3 bases, leaving 5 bases not matched to a gene. Germline assignment: CDR1 SGDLS and CDR2 YYNGEE. The CDR3 has 16 residues. The CDR3 region is CASSAGTSGAEETQYF. CDR3 DNA: TGTGCCAGCAGCGCCGGGACTAGCGGGGCAGAAGAGACCCAGTACTTC.

This clone was counted once. The genes are TRBV18 and TRBJ1-2, with TRBD1 matching over 9 bases. The germline gives CDR1 KGHSH, CDR2 LQKENI. Trimming took 2 bases from V and 5 from J; bases not matched to a gene: 9. This CDR3 is 16 amino acids long. CDR3 nucleotides: TGTGCCAGCTCACCAGGGACAGGGCCAAACTCTTATGGCTACACCTTC. Protein sequence: CASSPGTGPNSYGYTF.

A note on this clone: The CDR3 does not close with the conserved phenylalanine or tryptophan, likely indicating a read error. The DNA is left out, because the CDR3 cannot be placed on it with certainty; the CDR3 is given as TCRdb lists it. The V call is TRBV19, the J call TRBJ1-6. Germline CDR1 reads LNHDA; CDR2 reads SQIVND (reference sequence). The length of the CDR3 is 8 amino acids, counting both ends. This chain's CDR3 is CASNTARI.

V usage is TRBV5-1 and J usage is TRBJ2-3, with 12 nucleotides matching TRBD2. The CDR3 sequence is 16 residues long. V lost 4 bases, J lost 5 bases, and 8 bases stayed unmatched. Germline V gene sequence: CDR1 SGHRS, CDR2 YFSETQ. The CDR3 region has the DNA TGCGCCAGCAGCCCGAAACTAGCGGGGGGAGAAGATACGCAGTATTTT. Protein sequence: CASSPKLAGGEDTQYF.

J is TRBJ2-1 and V is TRBV5-4; D is uncertain. V lost 0 bases and J 2 bases, leaving 9 bases between the germline ends. The germline gives CDR1 SGHNT, CDR2 YYREEE (reference sequence). CDR3 size: 15 residues. CDR3 coding DNA: TGTGCCAGCAGCTTGGAGTCTGACACCTACAATGAGCAGTTCTTC. This encodes CASSLESDTYNEQFF.

The chain has TRBV2 and TRBJ1-2, with a weak D call TRBD1 (6 bases). Germline CDR1 SNHLY, CDR2 FYNNEI. V dropped 7 bases and J dropped 1 base, with 16 bases sitting between them. This CDR3 has 15 amino acids. The CDR3 spells CASNRTGHLNYGYTF. As DNA, the CDR3 is TGTGCCAGCAATCGAACGGGACACCTTAACTATGGCTACACCTTC.

The rearrangement joins TRBV7-8 to TRBJ1-2; D remains ambiguous. The CDR3 runs 13 residues. Between the trimmed V and J ends, which lost 5 bases and 4 bases, there was a span of 11 bases. Germline-derived CDR1 and CDR2 are SGHVS and FQNEAQ. This CDR3 is CASSRDTGYGYTF. Written as DNA, the CDR3 is TGTGCCAGCAGCCGCGACACCGGCTATGGCTACACCTTC.

This chain links TRBV4-1 with TRBJ1-2; 7 positions match TRBD1. Germline assignment: CDR1 MGHRA and CDR2 YSYEKL. The trim removed 3 bases at V and 5 bases at J, leaving 3 bases unmatched. This CDR3 comprises 13 residues. CDR3 sequence: CASSQTGRYGYTF. The CDR3 nucleotides are TGCGCCAGCAGCCAGACAGGGAGATATGGCTACACCTTC.

This chain uses TRBV2 with TRBJ1-2; D is perhaps TRBD1 (5 bases). The V gene's germline CDR1 is SNHLY and CDR2 FYNNEI. Trimming shortened V by 4 bases and J by 8 bases, and 11 bases separated the two germline ends. The CDR3 covers 12 residues. The CDR3 DNA reads TGTGCCAGCAGTGCAAATCAGGGAGGCTACACCTTC. Residues: CASSANQGGYTF.

The rearrangement links TRBV3-1 (or the pseudogene TRBV3-2) to TRBJ2-6; 7 bases align to TRBD2. CDR3 length equals 18 residues. CDR1 is LGHDT, CDR2 YNNKEL, per germline (reference sequence). Trimming cost V 3 bases and J 0 bases; bases outside gene matches: 8. The CDR3 region has the DNA TGTGCCAGCAGCCAGAGGACTAGGGTTTTCTCTGGGGCCAACGTCCTGACTTTC. Protein: CASSQRTRVFSGANVLTF.

This clone was detected only a few times. The V gene is TRBV19, the J gene TRBJ1-1, with 8 bases fitting TRBD1. Losses at the gene ends were 7 bases for V and 7 bases for J; bases not matched to a gene: 11. The CDR3 length is 14 residues. Germline values: CDR1 LNHDA, CDR2 SQIVND (reference sequence). CDR3 bases: TGTGCCAGTACCAGGGAGGTCGGGACAGGTGAAGCTTTCTTT. It is translated as CASTREVGTGEAFF.

The chain recombines TRBV18 with TRBJ2-1; D perhaps matches TRBD2 (6 bases). CDR3 length equals 14 residues. CDR1 is KGHSH, CDR2 LQKENI, per germline. V lost 6 bases and J lost 7, with 16 bases in between. CDR3 DNA sequence: TGTGCCAGCTCCCCGGGACTTCTGAGGAATGAGCAGTTCTTC. Encoded protein: CASSPGLLRNEQFF.

The chain recombines TRBV10-3 with TRBJ2-7; D gene unclear. Trimming shortened V by 0 bases and J by 3 bases, and 12 bases separated the two germline ends. CDR3 size: 15 residues. Germline V lookup: CDR1 ENHRY, CDR2 SYGVKD. This chain's CDR3 is CAISESNVRYYEQYF. CDR3 in DNA: TGTGCCATCAGTGAGTCGAACGTCAGATACTACGAGCAGTACTTC.

V and J are TRBV6-5 and TRBJ1-3; TRBD1 matches at 10 bases. The V segment lost 5 bases and the J segment 1 base; nucleotides outside the gene matches: 2. Germline V gene lookup returns CDR1 MNHEY and CDR2 SVGAGI. The CDR3 runs 15 residues. The CDR3 bases are TGTGCCAGCAGTCCGGGACAGGGGTCTGGAAACACCATATATTTT. As protein: CASSPGQGSGNTIYF.

V usage is TRBV6-2 or TRBV6-3 and J usage is TRBJ2-1, with 11 nucleotides matching TRBD2. Germline lookup yields CDR1 MNHEY and CDR2 SVGEGT. With V trimmed by 2 bases and J by 1 base, 10 bases remained unmatched. The CDR3 runs 19 residues. The DNA for the CDR3 is TGTGCCAGCAGTTACGGGGCTAGCGGGGGGACCTATTCCTACAATGAGCAGTTCTTC. This gives the protein CASSYGASGGTYSYNEQFF.

The chain links TRBV27 to TRBJ2-1, with 8 bases that match TRBD2. The germline V gene has CDR1 MNHEY and CDR2 SMNVEV (reference sequence). Trimming cost V 11 bases and J 3 bases; bases outside gene matches: 3. CDR3 size: 12 residues. CDR3 DNA: TGTGCCCGGGAGGGCCTCTACAATGAGCAGTTCTTC. Translated: CAREGLYNEQFF.

This chain joins TRBV6-6 and TRBJ2-5; 7 nucleotides match TRBD1. J gave up 4 bases and V 7 bases, and 6 bases lay outside the gene matches. The CDR3 contains 13 residues. The germline V gene encodes CDR1 MNHNY and CDR2 SVGAGI (reference sequence). The CDR3 sequence: CASTRGTGETQYF. CDR3 coding DNA: TGTGCCAGCACCAGGGGGACGGGAGAGACCCAGTACTTC.

The chain uses TRBV13 and TRBJ1-2; TRBD1 agrees at 9 bases. CDR3 size: 16 residues. Unmatched junction bases numbered 11, after V lost 5 bases and J lost 4 bases. Germline V gives CDR1 PRHDT, CDR2 FYEKMQ (reference sequence). CDR3 sequence reads: CASSPLRGQGSYGYTF. CDR3 coding DNA: TGTGCCAGCAGCCCACTAAGGGGACAGGGAAGCTATGGCTACACCTTC.

The genes are TRBV6-1 and TRBJ2-2; D call uncertain. The CDR3 totals 15 residues. Germline values: CDR1 MNHNS, CDR2 SASEGT. The V gene lost 2 bases and the J gene lost 0 bases, with 7 bases spanning the gap. The CDR3 spells CASSEPGSNTGELFF. CDR3 DNA sequence: TGTGCCAGCAGTGAACCGGGTTCGAACACCGGGGAGCTGTTTTTT.

The CDR3 DNA sequence: TGTGCCAGCAGACCCGGGACAGGGGCTTGGTATGAGCAGTTCTTC. Residues: CASRPGTGAWYEQFF. The V call is TRBV2, the J call TRBJ2-1, with TRBD1 matching over 10 bases. CDR3 length equals 15 residues. Germline-derived CDR1 and CDR2 are SNHLY and FYNNEI. With V trimmed by 6 bases and J by 8 bases, 10 bases remained unmatched. Together with reference TRBV2 and TRBJ2-1, the CDR3 gives the full variable domain: EPEVTQTPSHQVTQMGQEVILRCVPISNHLYFYWYRQILGQKVEFLVSFYNNEISEKSEIFDDQFSVERPDGSNFTLKIRSTKLEDSAMYFCASRPGTGAWYEQFFGPGTRLTVL.

This rearrangement joins TRBV7-6 to TRBJ2-1; 8 bases fit TRBD1. Looked up from germline, CDR1 is SGHVS and CDR2 is FNYEAQ. Trimming at V came to 5 bases and at J to 4 bases, leaving 7 bases not matched to a gene. The CDR3 has 15 amino acids. CDR3 sequence: CASSPDRGSYNEQFF. The DNA of the CDR3 is TGTGCCAGCAGCCCAGACAGGGGTTCATACAATGAGCAGTTCTTC.

V and J are TRBV2 and TRBJ2-2; 7 bases agree with TRBD2. The junction had 6 bases not matched to a gene; V was cut back by 4 bases and J by 7 bases. This CDR3 comprises 14 residues. CDR1 is SNHLY, CDR2 FYNNEI, per germline. The CDR3, as DNA: TGTGCCAGCAGTGGGGGAGGGAGTGTCGGGGAGCTGTTTTTT. It encodes CASSGGGSVGELFF. Full variable domain (outside the CDR3, taken from reference TRBV2 and TRBJ2-2): EPEVTQTPSHQVTQMGQEVILRCVPISNHLYFYWYRQILGQKVEFLVSFYNNEISEKSEIFDDQFSVERPDGSNFTLKIRSTKLEDSAMYFCASSGGGSVGELFFGEGSRLTVL.

The chain uses TRBV18 and TRBJ1-2; D is possibly TRBD1 (6 bases). The germline gives CDR1 KGHSH, CDR2 LQKENI. V dropped 3 bases and J dropped 9 bases, with 17 bases sitting between them. This CDR3 spans 14 amino acids. The CDR3 here is CASSPPTGTVSYTF. The CDR3 nucleotides are TGTGCCAGCTCACCCCCAACAGGGACGGTGAGCTACACCTTC.

This clone turned up a few times. The chain uses TRBV11-2 and TRBJ2-1, with TRBD2 matching over 7 bases. The ends lost 1 base at V and 3 bases at J; junction bases unmatched: 12. The CDR3 contains 18 residues. Germline CDR1 is SGHAT and CDR2 is FQNNGV. The CDR3 sequence: CASSLVPSTSAGYNEQFF. The CDR3 nucleotides read TGTGCCAGCAGCTTAGTACCTTCAACTAGCGCAGGCTACAATGAGCAGTTCTTC.

The rearrangement joins TRBV7-3 to TRBJ2-3; TRBD2 aligns across 7 bases. CDR1 and CDR2 from the germline V gene are SGHTA and FQGTGA. V gave up 1 base and J gave up 6 bases; unmatched junction bases: 4. The CDR3 totals 14 residues. CDR3 region: CASSLMSSGDTQYF. DNA of the CDR3: TGTGCCAGCAGCTTAATGTCTAGCGGCGATACGCAGTATTTT.